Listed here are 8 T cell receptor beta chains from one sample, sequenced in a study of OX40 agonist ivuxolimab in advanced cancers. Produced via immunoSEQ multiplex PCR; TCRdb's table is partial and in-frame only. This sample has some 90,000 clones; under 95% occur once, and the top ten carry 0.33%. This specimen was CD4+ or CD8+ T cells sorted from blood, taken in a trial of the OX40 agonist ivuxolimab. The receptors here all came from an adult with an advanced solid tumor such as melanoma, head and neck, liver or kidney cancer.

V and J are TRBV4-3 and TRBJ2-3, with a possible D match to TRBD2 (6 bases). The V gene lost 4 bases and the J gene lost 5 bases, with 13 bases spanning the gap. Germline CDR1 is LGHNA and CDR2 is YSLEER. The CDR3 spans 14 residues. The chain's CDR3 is CASSPRGAGDTQYF. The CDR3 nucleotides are TGCGCCAGCAGCCCCCGCGGAGCGGGAGATACGCAGTATTTT.

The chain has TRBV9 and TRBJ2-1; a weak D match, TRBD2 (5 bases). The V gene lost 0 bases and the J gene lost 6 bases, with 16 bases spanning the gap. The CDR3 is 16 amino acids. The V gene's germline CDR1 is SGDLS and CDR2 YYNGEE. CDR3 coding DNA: TGTGCCAGCAGCGTAGGTGCGGGTCCCTTGGGCAATGAGCAGTTCTTC. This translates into CASSVGAGPLGNEQFF.

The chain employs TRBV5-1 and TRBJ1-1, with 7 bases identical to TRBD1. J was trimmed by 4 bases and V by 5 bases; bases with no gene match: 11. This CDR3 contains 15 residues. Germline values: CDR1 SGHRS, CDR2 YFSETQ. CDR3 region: CASSVQGKLGTEAFF. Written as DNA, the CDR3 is TGCGCCAGCAGTGTACAGGGGAAATTAGGCACTGAAGCTTTCTTT.

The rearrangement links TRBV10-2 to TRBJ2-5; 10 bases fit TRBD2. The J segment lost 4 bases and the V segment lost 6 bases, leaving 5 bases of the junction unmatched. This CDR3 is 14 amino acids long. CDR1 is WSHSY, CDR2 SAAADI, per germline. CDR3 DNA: TGCGCCAGCAGACCTAGCGGGAGTGGAGAGACCCAGTACTTC. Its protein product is CASRPSGSGETQYF.

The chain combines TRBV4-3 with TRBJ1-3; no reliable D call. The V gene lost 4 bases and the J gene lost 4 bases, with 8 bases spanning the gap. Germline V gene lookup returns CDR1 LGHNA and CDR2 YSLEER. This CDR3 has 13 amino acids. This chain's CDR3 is CASSPSFGNTIYF. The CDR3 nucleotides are TGCGCCAGCAGCCCCAGTTTCGGAAACACCATATATTTT.

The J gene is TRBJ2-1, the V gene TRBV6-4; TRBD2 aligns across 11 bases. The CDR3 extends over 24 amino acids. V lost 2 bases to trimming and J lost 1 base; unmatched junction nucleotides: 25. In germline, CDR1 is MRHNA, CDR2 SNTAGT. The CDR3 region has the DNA TGTGCCAGCAGTGACGGACGTAGGGGTGGCGCGCCGGGGACTAGCGGCCTATCCTACAATGAGCAGTTCTTC. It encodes CASSDGRRGGAPGTSGLSYNEQFF.

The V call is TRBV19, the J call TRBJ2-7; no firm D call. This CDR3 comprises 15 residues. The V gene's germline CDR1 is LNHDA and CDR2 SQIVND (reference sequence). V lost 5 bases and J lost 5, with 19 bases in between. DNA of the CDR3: TGTGCCAGTAGTCCGGCCGTTGTAGCTTATCACGAGCAGTACTTC. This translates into CASSPAVVAYHEQYF.

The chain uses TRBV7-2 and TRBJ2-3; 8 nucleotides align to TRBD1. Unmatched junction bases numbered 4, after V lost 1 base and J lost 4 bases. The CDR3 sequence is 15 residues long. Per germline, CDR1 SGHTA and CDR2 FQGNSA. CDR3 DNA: TGTGCCAGCAGCTTAGGCAGGGGGCAGGCAGATACGCAGTATTTT. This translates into CASSLGRGQADTQYF. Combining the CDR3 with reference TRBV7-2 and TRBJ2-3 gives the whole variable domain GAGVSQSPSNKVTEKGKDVELRCDPISGHTALYWYRQSLGQGLEFLIYFQGNSAPDKSGLPSDRFSAERTGGSVSTLTIQRTQQEDSAVYLCASSLGRGQADTQYFGPGTRLTVL.